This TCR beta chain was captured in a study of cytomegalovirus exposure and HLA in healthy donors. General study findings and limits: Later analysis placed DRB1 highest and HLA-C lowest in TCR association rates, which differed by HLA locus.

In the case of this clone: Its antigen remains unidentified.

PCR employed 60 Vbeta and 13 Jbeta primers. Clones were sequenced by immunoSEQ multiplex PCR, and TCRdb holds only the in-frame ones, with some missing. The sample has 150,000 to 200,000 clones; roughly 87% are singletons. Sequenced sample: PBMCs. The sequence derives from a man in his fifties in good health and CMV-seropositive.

CDR3 amino acids: CASSQAARGYGYTF. DNA of the CDR3: TGTGCCAGCAGCCAGGCGGCCAGGGGCTATGGCTACACCTTC. The chain is built from TRBV7-2 and TRBJ1-2, with a possible D match to TRBD1 (6 bases). V lost 5 bases and J lost 4, with 14 bases in between. This CDR3 is 14 amino acids long. CDR1 and CDR2 (germline): SGHTA, FQGNSA.